The sample holds one count of the clone carrying this TCR beta chain. The sample originates from a study of CD8 T cells in Susac syndrome. RNA totalling about 0.5 to 1 ug underwent reverse transcription with random hexamers. TCRdb itself ran the immunoSEQ multiplex PCR reads through MiXCR, one entry per CDR3 protein. The data hold more than 150,000 distinct CDR3 sequences, with about 91% observed a single time. The specimen sequenced was CD4+ T cells from PBMCs. This sequence originates from a human donor in good health.

The CDR3 loop reads CATEGQGRAFF. The CDR3 coding sequence is TGTGCCACGGAGGGACAGGGGCGAGCTTTCTTT. The chain combines TRBV2 with TRBJ1-1; 10 bases map to TRBD1. With V trimmed by 10 bases and J by 10 bases, 6 bases remained unmatched. This CDR3 spans 11 amino acids. The V gene's germline CDR1 is SNHLY and CDR2 FYNNEI. Using reference TRBV2 and TRBJ1-1 for the parts outside the CDR3, the full variable domain is EPEVTQTPSHQVTQMGQEVILRCVPISNHLYFYWYRQILGQKVEFLVSFYNNEISEKSEIFDDQFSVERPDGSNFTLKIRSTKLEDSAMYFCATEGQGRAFFGQGTRLTVV.